This entry lists 5 T cell receptor beta chains sequenced from one sample in a study of CXCR3-negative and CXCR3-positive naive CD8 T cells (dated by TCRdb to the late 2010s). TCRdb lists the instrument as NextSeq 550. The Human TCR Profiling Kit (MiLaboratory) was used to prepare UMI-labeled 5' RACE TRB cDNA libraries. Once TCRdb had reprocessed the reads, it stored one entry per CDR3 protein sequence and supplied no DNA. This sample's clone table shows around 140,000 distinct CDR3 sequences. Of the sample, approximately 0.29% falls within the top ten clones. Sequenced sample: naive CXCR3- CD8+ T cells from blood. The meaning of the sample's cell subset or site label: CD45RO-CCR7+CD27+CD95- naive CD8+ T cells lacking CXCR3 (TNR3-). The receptor source for this set is a human donor in good health. Some clones in this sample may be carry-over from other donors' samples.

The chain couples TRBV6-5 to TRBJ2-7. CDR3 length: 15 residues. Per germline, CDR1 MNHEY and CDR2 SVGAGI. The CDR3 region is CASSYSAGNIFEQYF.

The rearrangement joins TRBV12-3 or TRBV12-4 to TRBJ2-7. This CDR3 is built from 13 residues. CDR3 loop: CASSLFLGYEQYF.

The rearrangement links TRBV6-5 to TRBJ2-1; as DNA is missing, the TRBD2 call by TCRdb cannot be tested. Germline values: CDR1 MNHEY, CDR2 SVGAGI. The CDR3 consists of 15 residues. The CDR3 spells CASSPGTSSYNEQFF.

The chain combines TRBV29-1 with TRBJ2-3; TCRdb's D call, TRBD1, is unchecked because there is no DNA. The CDR3 sequence is 15 residues long. CDR1 is SQVTM, CDR2 ANQGSEA, per germline. The chain's CDR3 is CSVERTGGYGDTQYF.

V and J are TRBV4-3 and TRBJ2-1; lacking DNA, the TRBD1 call made by TCRdb goes unchecked. The CDR3 runs 17 residues. CDR1 is LGHNA and CDR2 is YSLEER in the germline V gene. The CDR3 sequence: CASSQEGVASPYNEQFF.